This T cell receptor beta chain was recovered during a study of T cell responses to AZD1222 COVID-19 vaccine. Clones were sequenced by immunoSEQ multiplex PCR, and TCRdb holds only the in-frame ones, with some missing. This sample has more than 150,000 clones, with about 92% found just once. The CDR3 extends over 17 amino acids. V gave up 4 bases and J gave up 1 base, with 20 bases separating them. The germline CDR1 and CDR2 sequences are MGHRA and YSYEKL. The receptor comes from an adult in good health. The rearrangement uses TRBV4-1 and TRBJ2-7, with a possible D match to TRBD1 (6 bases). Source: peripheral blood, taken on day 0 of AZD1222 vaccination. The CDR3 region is CASSPSPGTTGSYEQYF. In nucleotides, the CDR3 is TGCGCCAGCAGCCCCTCTCCCGGGACAACGGGTTCCTACGAGCAGTACTTC.